This T cell receptor beta chain was documented in a study of T cell changes during pregnancy in multiple sclerosis (dated by TCRdb to between 2018 and 2021). Regarding the research as a whole: In women with multiple sclerosis, the researchers looked at how the T cell repertoire shifted as pregnancy progressed.

Points on this clone: This receptor's antigen is unknown. No base qualities exist here, and no much larger clone lies one base off it.

The library relied on the immunoSEQ multiplex PCR assay. Imported from immuneACCESS, the table was reduced by TCRdb to in-frame sequences with V and J called. These copies leave out some clones; in studies compared against another copy, an unresolved V gene accounts for under half, and the cause of the remainder is not known. This sample gives 90,000 to 100,000 clones in total; more than 90% of them show up just once. The biggest ten clones account for less than 2% of the sample. The sequence was obtained from a female donor with multiple sclerosis, enrolled in a pregnancy study. Sequencing used peripheral blood, obtained in the first trimester of pregnancy.

The CDR3 here reads CASSLLRNQPQHF. Here is the DNA: TGTGCCAGCAGTTTACTACGGAATCAGCCCCAGCATTTT. In this chain, TRBV27 is recombined with TRBJ1-5; the D gene assignment is ambiguous. From the cysteine through the phenylalanine, the CDR3 covers 13 amino acids. The only DNA kept is the CDR3, 39 bases in frame from the first base. From the germline V gene (reference sequence), CDR1 is MNHEY and CDR2 is SMNVEV. At the junction V is shortened by 2 bases and J by 4 bases, with 6 bases in between.